Below, 17 T cell receptor beta chains from the same sample are listed, as sequenced in a study of blood T cell repertoires in COVID-19. Clones were sequenced by immunoSEQ multiplex PCR, and TCRdb holds only the in-frame ones, with some missing. The table lists over 50,000 clones, just under 80% of them singletons. The sequencing input was peripheral blood. These receptors all come from a human donor with active or convalescent COVID-19. The donor label of this sample is uncertain.

This clone was counted only a few times. V and J are TRBV4-3 and TRBJ1-3; D perhaps matches TRBD1 (5 bases). With 0 bases removed from V and 2 bases from J, the gap between germline ends came to 8 bases. From germline, CDR1 is LGHNA and CDR2 YSLEER. CDR3 length equals 15 residues. Here the CDR3 DNA reads TGCGCCAGCAGCCAAGACCCGGGGGCTGGAAACACCATATATTTT. Translation gives CASSQDPGAGNTIYF.

This chain connects TRBV20-1 to TRBJ2-7; no clear D. This CDR3 is built from 10 residues. Trimming left V 5 bases short and J 4 bases short, with 6 bases between. Germline V gives CDR1 DFQATT, CDR2 SNEGSKA (reference sequence). The CDR3 here is CSALSYEQYF. The CDR3 nucleotides read TGCAGTGCTCTAAGTTACGAGCAGTACTTC.

The chain is built from TRBV10-3 and TRBJ2-7, with 13 bases matching TRBD2. The CDR3 spans 15 residues. V lost 5 bases to trimming and J lost 9 bases; unmatched junction nucleotides: 10. The germline V gene encodes CDR1 ENHRY and CDR2 SYGVKD. CDR3 in DNA: TGTGCCATCAGTCCCGGACTAGCGGGAGAGCCGGGGCAGTACTTC. Translated: CAISPGLAGEPGQYF.

The gene calls are TRBV9 and TRBJ1-6, with 7 bases identical to TRBD1. The CDR3 is made up of 17 amino acids. Germline CDR1 reads SGDLS; CDR2 reads YYNGEE. J was trimmed by 0 bases and V by 4 bases; bases with no gene match: 7. The CDR3 region is CASSLTGLSSYNSPLHF. In DNA, the CDR3 is TGTGCCAGCAGCCTGACAGGGCTCAGCTCCTATAATTCACCCCTCCACTTT.

The chain has TRBV2 and TRBJ2-2; no clear D gene. The CDR3 loop spans 12 amino acids. The germline V gene has CDR1 SNHLY and CDR2 FYNNEI. Trimming stripped 2 bases from V and 12 bases from J, with 10 bases between. CDR3 bases: TGTGCCAGCAGTGAAATACTACCTCAGCTGTTTTTT. Translating gives CASSEILPQLFF.

This clone was observed a handful of times. CDR3 in amino acids: CASRTGGMQPQHF. The CDR3 coding sequence is TGTGCCAGTCGGACAGGGGGCATGCAGCCCCAGCATTTT. V gene TRBV28 combines with J gene TRBJ1-5, with 11 bases aligning to TRBD1. This CDR3 spans 13 amino acids. The V gene's germline CDR1 is MDHEN and CDR2 SYDVKM. The V and J ends lost 9 bases and 7 bases, in that order; junction bases with no gene match: 5.

V usage is TRBV2 and J usage is TRBJ1-1, with D uncertain. CDR1 is SNHLY, CDR2 FYNNEI, per germline. The CDR3 extends over 11 amino acids. Between the trimmed V and J ends, which lost 5 bases and 3 bases, there was a span of 4 bases. The CDR3 region is CASSRDTEAFF. DNA for the CDR3: TGTGCCAGCAGTCGGGACACTGAAGCTTTCTTT.

The sample holds many counts of this clone. The chain couples TRBV21-1 to TRBJ2-7; the table's D gene call, TRBD1, was not cross checked with the DNA. TRBV21-1 represents a pseudogene. The CDR3 is 14 residues long. CDR3 nucleotides: TGTGCCAGCAGCTTTTGGACAGGGCCCTACGAGCAGTACTTC. This codes for CASSFWTGPYEQYF.

In its sample, this clone was seen once. The chain is built from TRBV19 and TRBJ1-2, with 7 bases aligning to TRBD1. CDR1 is LNHDA, CDR2 SQIVND, per germline (reference sequence). Unmatched junction bases numbered 17, after V lost 7 bases and J lost 6 bases. The CDR3 totals 16 residues. The DNA for the CDR3 is TGTGCCAGTATAGGAGGAGACAGGGTAATTTGGGATGGCTACACCTTC. It specifies CASIGGDRVIWDGYTF.

Concerning this clone: Other nucleotide sequences in the sample specify the same CDR3. The rearrangement links TRBV5-1 to TRBJ1-4; D not certain. Germline CDR1 and CDR2: SGHRS and YFSETQ. V lost 1 base and J lost 8, with 9 bases in between. The CDR3 extends over 13 amino acids. The CDR3 DNA reads as TGCGCCAGCAGCTTGTCTCCGGGGGAAAAACTGTTTTTT. It codes for CASSLSPGEKLFF.

This chain connects TRBV18 to TRBJ2-5, with 14 bases identical to TRBD2. The CDR3 contains 16 residues. J lost 4 bases, V lost 4 bases, and 5 bases had no gene match. CDR1 and CDR2 (germline): KGHSH, LQKENI. CDR3 loop: CASSQGLAGVSETQYF. CDR3 nucleotide sequence: TGTGCCAGCTCACAGGGACTAGCGGGAGTTTCAGAGACCCAGTACTTC.

The V gene is TRBV7-9, the J gene TRBJ2-4, with a tentative D call TRBD2 (5 bases). The CDR3 spans 19 residues. Between the trimmed V and J ends, which lost 0 bases and 2 bases, there was a span of 20 bases. Germline V gene data show CDR1 as SEHNR and CDR2 as FQNEAQ (reference sequence). CDR3 region: CASSLAPGSQLGTKNIQYF. The CDR3 DNA reads TGTGCCAGCAGCTTAGCCCCCGGGTCCCAGCTCGGGACCAAAAACATTCAGTACTTC.

J is TRBJ2-1 and V is TRBV5-4; 8 nucleotides match TRBD1. Germline V lookup: CDR1 SGHNT, CDR2 YYREEE (reference sequence). V was clipped by 4 bases and J by 3 bases; unmatched bases: 6. The CDR3 extends over 15 amino acids. As DNA, the CDR3 is TGTGCCAGCAGCCGCACAGGGGGAATCTACAATGAGCAGTTCTTC. This codes for CASSRTGGIYNEQFF.

This chain uses TRBV27 with TRBJ2-3, with D uncertain. The V gene's germline CDR1 is MNHEY and CDR2 SMNVEV (reference sequence). The CDR3 extends over 13 amino acids. V lost 4 bases and J lost 2, with 7 bases in between. CDR3 loop: CASSSWATDTQYF. CDR3 bases: TGTGCCAGCAGTTCCTGGGCCACAGATACGCAGTATTTT.

This clone showed up just once. The J gene is TRBJ2-5, the V gene TRBV4-1; D gene ambiguous. With 4 bases removed from V and 9 bases from J, the gap between germline ends came to 15 bases. This CDR3 spans 13 amino acids. Germline CDR1 is MGHRA and CDR2 is YSYEKL. This CDR3 is CASSPTVAGPQYF. Written as DNA, the CDR3 is TGCGCCAGCAGCCCGACCGTCGCAGGTCCCCAGTACTTC.

V and J are TRBV10-3 and TRBJ2-1; 13 nucleotides agree with TRBD2. The V gene end was trimmed by 5 bases and the J gene end by 8 bases; junction bases not matched to a gene: 6. The germline V gene has CDR1 ENHRY and CDR2 SYGVKD. The CDR3 length is 15 residues. The CDR3 loop is CAISWTSGSIDEQFF. In DNA, the CDR3 is TGTGCCATCAGTTGGACTAGCGGGAGTATTGATGAGCAGTTCTTC.

The chain carries TRBV5-8 and TRBJ2-3; 7 bases map to TRBD2. Germline V gene sequence: CDR1 SGHTS, CDR2 YDEGEE. V lost 2 bases to trimming and J lost 2 bases; unmatched junction nucleotides: 11. CDR3 length: 17 residues. CDR3 loop: CASSFGFGTTYTDTQYF. In DNA, the CDR3 is TGTGCCAGCAGCTTTGGGTTCGGGACTACCTACACAGATACGCAGTATTTT.